This passage covers 2 T cell receptor beta chains from one sample sequenced in a study of human versus mouse CDR3 diversity and MHC coevolution. Libraries were prepared by immunoSEQ multiplex PCR; TCRdb keeps only in-frame clonotypes and omits some of them. The top ten hold approximately 17% of the sample, which has tens of thousands of clones, 94% seen once. Specimen: naive CD4+ T cells from blood. The sample's subset: CD45RO-negative CD62L-positive naive CD4 T cells. These receptors were collected from a person between 60 and 69 years old in good health.

The chain has TRBV5-6 and TRBJ2-4, with TRBD1 matching over 10 bases. V shed 2 bases and J 2 bases; nucleotides not matched to a gene: 4. CDR1 and CDR2 (germline): SGHDT, YYEEEE. The CDR3 is 16 residues long. DNA for the CDR3: TGTGCCAGCAGCTTTAGACAGGGGGCGACCAAAAACATTCAGTACTTC. Protein: CASSFRQGATKNIQYF.

The rearrangement joins TRBV11-1 to TRBJ1-1; unclear D gene. The CDR3 has 14 amino acids. The V end lost 1 base, the J end lost 1 base, and 7 bases lay between the germline ends. Germline lookup yields CDR1 SGHAT and CDR2 FQDESV (reference sequence). The CDR3 spells CASSLVRGNTEAFF. For the CDR3, the DNA is TGTGCCAGCAGCTTAGTGCGGGGGAACACTGAAGCTTTCTTT.